Below are 9 T cell receptor beta chains sequenced from a single sample in a study of T cell repertoires in ileal Crohn's disease. Sequenced by immunoSEQ multiplex PCR; TCRdb stores in-frame clones only, minus some. Among some 16,000 clones, about 92% were seen once, and the ten largest hold roughly 3.5%. Sequencing used ileal tissue. The receptors stem from an adult with Crohn's disease.

The chain recombines TRBV2 with TRBJ2-5, with 9 bases that match TRBD1. Germline V lookup: CDR1 SNHLY, CDR2 FYNNEI. The length of the CDR3 is 15 residues. V shed 8 bases and J 3 bases; nucleotides not matched to a gene: 10. CDR3 bases: TGTGCCAGCTCCCCTGGGACAGGGATGGAAGAGACCCAGTACTTC. It codes for CASSPGTGMEETQYF.

This clone was seen a few times. The chain joins TRBV25-1 to TRBJ1-5; the D is unclear. The V end was cut by 0 bases, the J end by 1 base, with 4 bases between. Germline CDR1 reads MGHDK; CDR2 reads SYGVNS. This CDR3 has 14 residues. The CDR3 sequence: CASSEYVSNQPQHF. As DNA, the CDR3 is TGTGCCAGCAGTGAATATGTAAGCAATCAGCCCCAGCATTTT.

The rearrangement uses TRBV11-2 and TRBJ1-2, with D maybe TRBD1 (6 bases). The CDR3 has 15 residues. Germline CDR1 and CDR2: SGHAT and FQNNGV. V was shortened by 5 bases and J by 2 bases, with 15 bases between the two germline ends. Here the CDR3 DNA reads TGTGCCAGCAGCCTACAGGGAGGGTTGAACTATGGCTACACCTTC. Its translation: CASSLQGGLNYGYTF.

In its sample, this clone was seen once. This chain joins TRBV5-1 and TRBJ1-4, with D hard to call. CDR1 and CDR2 from the germline V gene are SGHRS and YFSETQ. The V end was cut by 0 bases, the J end by 4 bases, with 10 bases between. This CDR3 has 15 residues. CDR3 sequence reads: CASSLAIHGNEKLFF. The CDR3 bases are TGCGCCAGCAGCTTGGCCATTCACGGTAATGAAAAACTGTTTTTT.

This sequence joins TRBV19 and TRBJ1-2; TRBD1 is a possible D gene (6 bases). The germline gives CDR1 LNHDA, CDR2 SQIVND (reference sequence). This CDR3 comprises 15 residues. With 7 bases removed from V and 0 bases from J, the gap between germline ends came to 15 bases. CDR3 nucleotides: TGTGCCAGTAACTTACAGGGTTTTCCTAACTATGGCTACACCTTC. Protein sequence: CASNLQGFPNYGYTF.

This rearrangement joins TRBV5-1 to TRBJ1-1; perhaps TRBD1 as D (5 bases). Trimming took 2 bases from V and 5 from J, leaving 16 bases between them. CDR3 length equals 15 residues. CDR1 and CDR2 (germline): SGHRS, YFSETQ. DNA of the CDR3: TGCGCCAGCAGCTTCCTCGAAGTGCGGGGGACTGAAGCTTTCTTT. This translates into CASSFLEVRGTEAFF.

This clone has a single count. The chain joins TRBV5-6 to TRBJ2-5; TRBD1 agrees at 9 bases. Germline values: CDR1 SGHDT, CDR2 YYEEEE. The ends lost 1 base at V and 0 bases at J; junction bases unmatched: 4. The CDR3 spans 16 residues. For the CDR3, the DNA is TGTGCCAGCAGCTTGTTCGGGACAGGGAACCAAGAGACCCAGTACTTC. Residues: CASSLFGTGNQETQYF.

This clone has only one observation. The chain uses TRBV7-8 and TRBJ2-2; 7 nucleotides match TRBD1. The CDR3 runs 17 residues. CDR1 is SGHVS and CDR2 is FQNEAQ in the germline V gene. Losses at the gene ends were 5 bases for V and 6 bases for J; bases not matched to a gene: 15. CDR3 DNA: TGTGCCAGCAGCGGACTGATAGGGGGCGGTGTTGCCGGGGAGCTGTTTTTT. Its translation: CASSGLIGGGVAGELFF.

The V gene is TRBV18, the J gene TRBJ1-6; maybe TRBD1 (5 bases). The CDR3 runs to 15 residues. The V end lost 3 bases, the J end lost 7 bases, and 13 bases lay between the germline ends. The germline CDR1 and CDR2 sequences are KGHSH and LQKENI. The CDR3 DNA follows: TGTGCCAGCTCACCCGAGAACAGGCTGAATTCACCCCTCCACTTT. Protein: CASSPENRLNSPLHF. Full variable domain (missing parts from reference TRBV18 and TRBJ1-6): NAGVMQNPRHLVRRRGQEARLRCSPMKGHSHVYWYRQLPEEGLKFMVYLQKENIIDESGMPKERFSAEFPKEGPSILRIQQVVRGDSAAYFCASSPENRLNSPLHFGNGTRLTVT.